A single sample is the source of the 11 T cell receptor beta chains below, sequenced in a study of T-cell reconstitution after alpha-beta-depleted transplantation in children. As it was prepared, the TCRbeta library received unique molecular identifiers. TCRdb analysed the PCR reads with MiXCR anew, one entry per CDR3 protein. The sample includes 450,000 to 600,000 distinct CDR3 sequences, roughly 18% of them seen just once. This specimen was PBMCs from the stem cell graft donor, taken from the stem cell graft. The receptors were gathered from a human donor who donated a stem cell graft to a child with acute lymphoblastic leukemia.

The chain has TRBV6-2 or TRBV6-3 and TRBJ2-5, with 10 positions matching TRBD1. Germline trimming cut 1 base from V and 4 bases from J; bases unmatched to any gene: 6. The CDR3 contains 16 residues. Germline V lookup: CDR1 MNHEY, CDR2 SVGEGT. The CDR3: CASSYWQWDRGETQYF. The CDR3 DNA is TGTGCCAGCAGTTACTGGCAATGGGACAGGGGAGAGACCCAGTACTTC.

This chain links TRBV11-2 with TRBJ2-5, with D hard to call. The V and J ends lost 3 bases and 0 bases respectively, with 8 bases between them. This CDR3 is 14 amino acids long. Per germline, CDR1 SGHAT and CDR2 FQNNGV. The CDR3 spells CASSLTYNQETQYF. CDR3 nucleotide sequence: TGTGCCAGCAGCTTGACGTATAACCAAGAGACCCAGTACTTC.

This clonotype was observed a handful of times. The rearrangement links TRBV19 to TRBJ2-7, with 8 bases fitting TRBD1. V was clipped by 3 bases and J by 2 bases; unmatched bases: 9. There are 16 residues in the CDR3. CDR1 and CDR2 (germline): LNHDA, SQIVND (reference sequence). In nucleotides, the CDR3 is TGTGCCAGTAGTATTTTCCAGGGACAGGTGCCCTACGAGCAGTACTTC. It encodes CASSIFQGQVPYEQYF.

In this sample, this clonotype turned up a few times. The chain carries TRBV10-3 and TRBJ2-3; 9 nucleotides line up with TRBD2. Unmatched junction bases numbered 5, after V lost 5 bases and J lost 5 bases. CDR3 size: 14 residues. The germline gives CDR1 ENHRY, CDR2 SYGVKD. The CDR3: CAISPRLAVDTQYF. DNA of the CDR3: TGTGCCATCAGTCCGAGACTAGCGGTAGATACGCAGTATTTT.

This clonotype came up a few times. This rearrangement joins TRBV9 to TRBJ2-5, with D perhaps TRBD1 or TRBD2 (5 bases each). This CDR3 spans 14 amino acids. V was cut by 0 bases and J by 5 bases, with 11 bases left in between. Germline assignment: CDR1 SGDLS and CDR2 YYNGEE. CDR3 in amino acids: CASSVGGSRETQYF. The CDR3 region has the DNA TGTGCCAGCAGCGTAGGGGGGTCGCGGGAGACCCAGTACTTC.

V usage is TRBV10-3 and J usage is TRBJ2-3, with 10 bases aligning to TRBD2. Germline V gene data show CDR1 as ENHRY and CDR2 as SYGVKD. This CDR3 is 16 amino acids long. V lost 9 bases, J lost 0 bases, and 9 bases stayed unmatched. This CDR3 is CAIRTSGQASTDTQYF. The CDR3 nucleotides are TGTGCCATTCGGACTAGCGGCCAGGCTAGCACAGATACGCAGTATTTT.

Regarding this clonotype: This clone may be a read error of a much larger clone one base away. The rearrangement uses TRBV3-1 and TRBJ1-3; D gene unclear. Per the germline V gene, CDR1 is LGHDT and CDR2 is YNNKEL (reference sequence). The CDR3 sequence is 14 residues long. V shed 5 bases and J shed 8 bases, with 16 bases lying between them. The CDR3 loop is CASSLSGAEYTIYF. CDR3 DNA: TGTGCCAGCAGCTTATCGGGTGCGGAGTACACCATATATTTT.

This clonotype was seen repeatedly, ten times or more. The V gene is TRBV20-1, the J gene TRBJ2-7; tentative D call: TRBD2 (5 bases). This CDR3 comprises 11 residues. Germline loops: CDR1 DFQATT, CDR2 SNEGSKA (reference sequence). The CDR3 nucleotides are TGCAGCGCTCGGGACTCCTACGAGCAGTACTTC. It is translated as CSARDSYEQYF.

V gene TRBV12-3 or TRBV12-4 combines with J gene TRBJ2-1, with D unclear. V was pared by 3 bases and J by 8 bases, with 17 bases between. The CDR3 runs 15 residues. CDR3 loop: CASSFSVEGQYEQFF. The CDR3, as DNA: TGTGCCAGCAGTTTTTCGGTGGAAGGCCAGTATGAGCAGTTCTTC.

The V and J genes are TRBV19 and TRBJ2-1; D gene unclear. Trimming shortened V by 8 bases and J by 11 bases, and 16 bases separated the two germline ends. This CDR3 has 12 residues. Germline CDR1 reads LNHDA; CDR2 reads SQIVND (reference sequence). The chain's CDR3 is CASSQTRNKQFF. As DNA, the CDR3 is TGTGCCAGTTCCCAGACCAGAAATAAGCAGTTCTTC.

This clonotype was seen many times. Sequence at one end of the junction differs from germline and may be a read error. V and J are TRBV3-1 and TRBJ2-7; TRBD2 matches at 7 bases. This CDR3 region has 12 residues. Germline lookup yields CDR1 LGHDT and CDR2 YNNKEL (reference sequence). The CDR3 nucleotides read TGTGCCAGCAGCCGCGAGACTAGCACCCTATGCTTC. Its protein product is CASSRETSTLCF.